This T cell receptor (beta chain) comes out of a study of post-analysis software for immune sequencing data. Study at large: There were relapsing-remitting, secondary progressive and progressive-relapsing multiple sclerosis among the disease courses included.

With regard to this clonotype: Its antigen is still unknown.

Regarding the study as a whole: The study found TRBV5-6, TRBV5-1 and TRBV20-1 among roughly 5 TRBV segments more frequent in patients than controls. For normalized Chao1 diversity, multiple sclerosis patients scored significantly lower than controls did. Samples prepared in the same batch strongly co-clustered by F measure.

J lost 2 bases, V lost 5 bases, and 3 bases had no gene match. CDR3 length: 15 amino acids. Per germline, CDR1 LGHNA and CDR2 YNFKEQ. Unique molecular identifiers were carried by the TCR beta cDNA libraries. In TCRdb, the PCR reads were re-called with MiXCR into one record per CDR3 protein. The repertoire consists of approximately 730,000 distinct CDR3 sequences, with roughly 46% occurring once and the leading ten covering approximately 5%. Sample: blood. This TCR came from a girl between 5 and 17 years old with multiple sclerosis. V and J are TRBV4-2 and TRBJ1-5; 10 bases map to TRBD1. Written as DNA, the CDR3 is TGTGCCAGCAGCATGGGGACAGGGGGCAATCAGCCCCAGCATTTT. Residues: CASSMGTGGNQPQHF.